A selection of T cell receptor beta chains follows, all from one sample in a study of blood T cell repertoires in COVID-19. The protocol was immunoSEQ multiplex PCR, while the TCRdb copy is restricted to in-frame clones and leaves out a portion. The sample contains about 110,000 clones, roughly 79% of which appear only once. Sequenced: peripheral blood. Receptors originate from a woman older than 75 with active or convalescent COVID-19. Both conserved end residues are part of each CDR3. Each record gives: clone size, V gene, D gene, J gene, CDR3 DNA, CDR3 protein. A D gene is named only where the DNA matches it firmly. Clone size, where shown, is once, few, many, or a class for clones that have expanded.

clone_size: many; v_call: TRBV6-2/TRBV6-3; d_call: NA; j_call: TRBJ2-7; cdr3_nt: TGTGCCAGCAGTCTCCGGGACACCTCTGGACGGATAGGCGAGCAGTACTTC; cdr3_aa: CASSLRDTSGRIGEQYF
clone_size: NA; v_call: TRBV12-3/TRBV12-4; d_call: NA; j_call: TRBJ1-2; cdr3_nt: TGTGCCAGCAGCCCTTCCAACTATGGCTACACCTTC; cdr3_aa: CASSPSNYGYTF
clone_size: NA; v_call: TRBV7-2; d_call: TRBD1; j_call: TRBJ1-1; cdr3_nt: TGTGCCAGCAGCTATGGACAGGGATTGGGCACTGAAGCTTTCTTT; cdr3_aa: CASSYGQGLGTEAFF
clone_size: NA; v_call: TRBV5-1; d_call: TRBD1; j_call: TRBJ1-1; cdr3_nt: TGCGCCAGCAGCCTGACTCAGGGGGAAGAGCCGGCTTTCTTT; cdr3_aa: CASSLTQGEEPAFF
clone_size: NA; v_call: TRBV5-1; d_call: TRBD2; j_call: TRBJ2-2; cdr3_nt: TGCGCCAGCAGCTTAGGCGGGGGGAGTTTCGGGGAGCTGTTTTTT; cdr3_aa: CASSLGGGSFGELFF
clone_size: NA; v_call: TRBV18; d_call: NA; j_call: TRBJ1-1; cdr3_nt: TGTGCCAGCTCACCAGGTGTCAGTTTGAACACTGAAGCTTTCTTT; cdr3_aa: CASSPGVSLNTEAFF
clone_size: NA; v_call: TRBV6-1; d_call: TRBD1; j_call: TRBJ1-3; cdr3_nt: TGTGCCAGCAGTGAAGCGGACAGGGCTGGAAACACCATATATTTT; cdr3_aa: CASSEADRAGNTIYF
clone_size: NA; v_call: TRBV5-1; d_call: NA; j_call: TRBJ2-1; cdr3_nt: TGCGCCAGCAGCCTCATCAAACAAGACAATGAGCAGTTCTTC; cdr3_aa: CASSLIKQDNEQFF
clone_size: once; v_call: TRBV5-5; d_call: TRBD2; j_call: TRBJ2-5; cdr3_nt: TGTGCCAGCATCCGCACTAGCGGGAGTCTGGGGGAGACCCAGTACTTC; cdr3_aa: CASIRTSGSLGETQYF
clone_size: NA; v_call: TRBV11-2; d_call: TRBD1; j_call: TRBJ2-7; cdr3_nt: TGTGCCAGCAGCTTGGACTACAGGGGGCCCTACGAGCAGTACTTC; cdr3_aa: CASSLDYRGPYEQYF
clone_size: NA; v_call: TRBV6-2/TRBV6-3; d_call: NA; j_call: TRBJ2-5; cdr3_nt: TGTGCCAGCAGTTACTCGATTCGGGCAGGGCAAACCCAGTACTTC; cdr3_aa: CASSYSIRAGQTQYF
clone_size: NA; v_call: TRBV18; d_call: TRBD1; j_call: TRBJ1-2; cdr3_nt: TGTGCCAGCTCACCGGGACAGTCCGATGGCTACACCTTC; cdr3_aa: CASSPGQSDGYTF
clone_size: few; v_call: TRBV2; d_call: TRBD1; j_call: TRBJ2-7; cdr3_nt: TGTGCCAGCTCCCAACTCGGGGACAGGGTAGTAGGCGAGCAGTACTTC; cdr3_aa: CASSQLGDRVVGEQYF